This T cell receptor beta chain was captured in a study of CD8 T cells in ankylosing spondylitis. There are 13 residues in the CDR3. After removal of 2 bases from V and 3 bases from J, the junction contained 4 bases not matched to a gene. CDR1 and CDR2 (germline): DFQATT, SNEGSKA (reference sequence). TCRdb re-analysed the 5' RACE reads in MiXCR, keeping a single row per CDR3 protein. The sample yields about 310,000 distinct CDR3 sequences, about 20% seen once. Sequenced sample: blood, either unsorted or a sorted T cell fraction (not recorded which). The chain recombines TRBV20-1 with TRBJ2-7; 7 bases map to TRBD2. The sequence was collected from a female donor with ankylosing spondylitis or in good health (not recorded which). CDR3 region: CSARSGIDYEQYF. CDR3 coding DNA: TGCAGTGCTAGAAGCGGGATCGACTACGAGCAGTACTTC.